The 13 T cell receptor beta chains below were found in one sample sequenced in a study of blood T cells in healthy people across ages. The authors ran a second PCR of 7 to 11 cycles using a sample-barcoded 5' primer and a J-beta primer mix. Each CDR3 protein is one row after TCRdb ran MiXCR on the 5' RACE reads. The sample records approximately 780,000 distinct CDR3 sequences, roughly 26% being singletons. This same sample was also taken into another study, of T cells of mothers and their children.

Input material: blood. These receptors all stem from a boy between 10 and 17 years old in good health.

This rearrangement joins TRBV6-1 to TRBJ2-2; D possibly uses TRBD1 or TRBD2 (6 bases each). V lost 7 bases to trimming and J lost 8 bases, with 20 bases between them. The CDR3 covers 15 residues. Germline values: CDR1 MNHNS, CDR2 SASEGT. The CDR3 region is CASTRQVGGSGELFF. In nucleotides, the CDR3 is TGTGCCAGCACCCGACAGGTCGGGGGTTCGGGGGAGCTGTTTTTT.

Only a few counts were recorded for this clonotype. The chain uses TRBV5-1 and TRBJ2-5; D remains ambiguous. Germline V gives CDR1 SGHRS, CDR2 YFSETQ. V lost 0 bases, J lost 5 bases, and 14 bases lay in between. The CDR3 spans 15 residues. Here the CDR3 reads CASSLEGWAKETQYF. Written as DNA, the CDR3 is TGCGCCAGCAGCTTGGAAGGTTGGGCCAAGGAGACCCAGTACTTC.

The genes are TRBV29-1 and TRBJ2-5, with 10 nucleotides matching TRBD1. The germline CDR1 and CDR2 sequences are SQVTM and ANQGSEA. Trimming removed 8 bases from V and 4 bases from J; junction bases left unmatched: 4. The CDR3 consists of 12 residues. In DNA, the CDR3 is TGCAGCTCGGACAGGGGGGGAGAGACCCAGTACTTC. It translates to CSSDRGGETQYF. Full variable domain (remainder filled in from reference TRBV29-1 and TRBJ2-5): SAVISQKPSRDICQRGTSLTIQCQVDSQVTMMFWYRQQPGQSLTLIATANQGSEATYESGFVIDKFPISRPNLTFSTLTVSNMSPEDSSIYLCSSDRGGETQYFGPGTRLLVL.

The table lists this clonotype with a few counts. This rearrangement joins TRBV28 to TRBJ2-7; 10 bases agree with TRBD1. Germline CDR1 MDHEN, CDR2 SYDVKM. The ends lost 7 bases at V and 5 bases at J; junction bases unmatched: 8. This CDR3 is 14 amino acids long. Here the CDR3 reads CASTTGQGSDEQYF. The CDR3 coding sequence is TGTGCCAGCACAACGGGACAGGGGAGTGACGAGCAGTACTTC. Full variable domain (rest looked up from reference TRBV28 and TRBJ2-7): DVKVTQSSRYLVKRTGEKVFLECVQDMDHENMFWYRQDPGLGLRLIYFSYDVKMKEKGDIPEGYSVSREKKERFSLILESASTNQTSMYLCASTTGQGSDEQYFGPGTRLTVT.

This clonotype was detected once. V is TRBV5-1 and J is TRBJ2-7; perhaps D is TRBD1 or TRBD2 (6 bases each). The DNA end is a closer match to TRBJ2-1, so the J assignment may be wrong. Germline assignment: CDR1 SGHRS and CDR2 YFSETQ. CDR3 length: 14 amino acids. The CDR3 reads CASSYRGPNNEQFF. The CDR3 DNA sequence: TGCGCCAGCAGCTATCGGGGGCCGAACAATGAGCAGTTCTTC.

This clonotype was detected a few times. The chain is built from TRBV2 and TRBJ1-4; no clear D gene. The CDR3 length is 15 residues. CDR1 and CDR2 from the germline V gene are SNHLY and FYNNEI. With 2 bases removed from V and 1 base from J, the gap between germline ends came to 8 bases. The CDR3 DNA sequence: TGTGCCAGCAGTGAATTTCGGGGAACTAATGAAAAACTGTTTTTT. Translation: CASSEFRGTNEKLFF.

This clonotype appeared many times. This chain uses TRBV27 with TRBJ2-3; D is uncertain. Germline CDR1 reads MNHEY; CDR2 reads SMNVEV (reference sequence). Trimming left V 1 base short and J 0 bases short, with 5 bases between. The CDR3 is 14 amino acids. CDR3 region: CASSLYGSTDTQYF. The CDR3 region has the DNA TGTGCCAGCAGTTTATACGGGAGCACAGATACGCAGTATTTT.

V gene TRBV20-1 combines with J gene TRBJ1-4, with D hard to call. Germline CDR1 is DFQATT and CDR2 is SNEGSKA (reference sequence). The CDR3 extends over 14 amino acids. Trimming pared 0 bases from V and 0 bases from J, leaving 5 bases between. CDR3 sequence (DNA): TGCAGTGCTAGAGAGACACCAACTAATGAAAAACTGTTTTTT. This translates into CSARETPTNEKLFF.

The V and J genes are TRBV6-5 and TRBJ2-7; 7 positions match TRBD2. CDR1 is MNHEY and CDR2 is SVGAGI in the germline V gene. Losses at the gene ends were 0 bases for V and 2 bases for J; bases not matched to a gene: 4. The CDR3 totals 15 residues. Here the CDR3 DNA reads TGTGCCAGCAGTTACTCGGGAGGGATAACCTACGAGCAGTACTTC. Its translation: CASSYSGGITYEQYF.

This chain joins TRBV20-1 and TRBJ2-1; a weak D match, TRBD2 (5 bases). The CDR3 totals 13 residues. Per germline, CDR1 DFQATT and CDR2 SNEGSKA (reference sequence). The V and J ends lost 0 bases and 8 bases respectively, with 11 bases between them. This CDR3 reads CSARDSVGHEQFF. CDR3 nucleotide sequence: TGCAGTGCTAGAGATAGCGTCGGGCATGAGCAGTTCTTC.

This clonotype was seen more than once but under ten times. The chain employs TRBV28 and TRBJ1-5; 10 bases fit TRBD1. V shed 2 bases and J 5 bases; nucleotides not matched to a gene: 6. CDR3 size: 16 residues. Germline V CDR1 and CDR2: MDHEN, SYDVKM. In nucleotides, the CDR3 is TGTGCCAGCAGTTTAATGGGACAGGGGCCAGATCAGCCCCAGCATTTT. Its translation is CASSLMGQGPDQPQHF. The full variable domain, with the rest looked up from reference TRBV28 and TRBJ1-5, is DVKVTQSSRYLVKRTGEKVFLECVQDMDHENMFWYRQDPGLGLRLIYFSYDVKMKEKGDIPEGYSVSREKKERFSLILESASTNQTSMYLCASSLMGQGPDQPQHFGDGTRLSIL.

In nucleotides, the CDR3 is TGTGCCAGTAGTATAGTTGGGGGCGAACAGTACTTC. As protein: CASSIVGGEQYF. The chain employs TRBV19 and TRBJ2-4; maybe TRBD1 (6 bases). V gave up 1 base and J gave up 13 bases, with 11 bases separating them. Germline lookup yields CDR1 LNHDA and CDR2 SQIVND (reference sequence). The CDR3 runs 12 residues.

V usage is TRBV30 and J usage is TRBJ2-1, with TRBD1 matching over 9 bases. The assigned J gene may be wrong: the sequence end matches TRBJ2-7 better. This CDR3 region has 14 residues. CDR1 and CDR2 from the germline V gene are GTSNPN and SVGIG (reference sequence). The chain's CDR3 is CALLSGTGNGEQYF. The CDR3 DNA reads TGTGCCTTACTATCCGGGACAGGGAACGGCGAGCAGTACTTC.